The next 17 T cell receptor beta chains were all read from a single sample in a study of OX40 agonist ivuxolimab in advanced cancers. TCRdb's table, derived via immunoSEQ multiplex PCR, lists solely in-frame clones and lacks some. Seen here are around 69,000 clones, 80% to 90% observed once, and the top ten hold 5.5% to 8%. The material sequenced was CD4+ or CD8+ T cells sorted from blood, taken in a trial of the OX40 agonist ivuxolimab. The origin of the receptors is an adult with an advanced solid tumor such as melanoma, head and neck, liver or kidney cancer.

This rearrangement joins TRBV9 to TRBJ1-2; no clear D gene. Germline loops: CDR1 SGDLS, CDR2 YYNGEE. The CDR3 extends over 15 amino acids. V lost 0 bases to trimming and J lost 4 bases, with 13 bases between them. In nucleotides, the CDR3 is TGTGCCAGCAGCGTAGGGACCGCCAGGACCTATGGCTACACCTTC. This sequence encodes CASSVGTARTYGYTF.

The CDR3 here is CASSIWARGQGEQYF. In nucleotides, the CDR3 is TGTGCCAGTAGTATTTGGGCTCGGGGACAAGGCGAGCAGTACTTC. The chain joins TRBV19 to TRBJ2-7; D is possibly TRBD1 (6 bases). Per the germline V gene, CDR1 is LNHDA and CDR2 is SQIVND (reference sequence). The CDR3 consists of 15 residues. V was cut by 3 bases and J by 6 bases, with 18 bases left in between.

The chain employs TRBV28 and TRBJ1-2; a possible D gene is TRBD1 (6 bases). Germline CDR1 MDHEN, CDR2 SYDVKM. This CDR3 has 16 residues. Trimming shortened V by 2 bases and J by 6 bases, and 19 bases separated the two germline ends. Here the CDR3 reads CASSLILRGEGHGYTF. The DNA for the CDR3 is TGTGCCAGCAGTTTAATTCTTAGGGGGGAGGGCCATGGCTACACCTTC.

The rearrangement uses TRBV19 and TRBJ1-5; 8 nucleotides agree with TRBD1. The ends lost 5 bases at V and 6 bases at J; junction bases unmatched: 6. In germline, CDR1 is LNHDA, CDR2 SQIVND (reference sequence). The CDR3 extends over 14 amino acids. The CDR3 here is CASSGQGASQPQHF. CDR3 bases: TGTGCCAGTAGTGGGCAGGGGGCAAGTCAGCCCCAGCATTTT.

This clone appeared once. The genes are TRBV6-1 and TRBJ1-1; the D is unclear. The V gene lost 5 bases and the J gene lost 1 base, with 8 bases spanning the gap. In germline, CDR1 is MNHNS, CDR2 SASEGT. The length of the CDR3 is 13 residues. The CDR3 is CASSFGRNTEAFF. The CDR3 DNA reads TGTGCCAGCAGTTTTGGTAGGAACACTGAAGCTTTCTTT.

This sequence joins TRBV6-1 and TRBJ2-1; D uncertain. CDR3 length: 11 amino acids. The V gene's germline CDR1 is MNHNS and CDR2 SASEGT. Trimming cost V 8 bases and J 9 bases, with 11 bases left between them. DNA for the CDR3: TGTGCCAGCCCGGTGGGGTTTGAGCAGTTCTTC. This codes for CASPVGFEQFF.

This clone was seen once. J is TRBJ1-4 and V is TRBV29-1, with D unclear. Germline V CDR1 and CDR2: SQVTM, ANQGSEA. V was cut by 0 bases and J by 1 base, with 6 bases left in between. The CDR3 loop spans 14 amino acids. The CDR3 bases are TGCAGCGTTGAAGAGTTAGGAACTAATGAAAAACTGTTTTTT. Translating it yields CSVEELGTNEKLFF.

The table lists this clone with a count of one. Distinct nucleotide sequences in the sample also encode this CDR3. The chain carries TRBV19 and TRBJ1-1; possibly TRBD1 for D (5 bases). CDR1 and CDR2 from the germline V gene are LNHDA and SQIVND (reference sequence). This CDR3 has 12 amino acids. The V gene lost 5 bases and the J gene lost 5 bases, with 9 bases spanning the gap. The CDR3 loop reads CASSRGGTEAFF. CDR3 DNA sequence: TGTGCCAGTAGTCGGGGGGGGACTGAAGCTTTCTTT.

The chain carries TRBV6-5 and TRBJ1-5; tentative D call: TRBD1 (6 bases). The CDR3 covers 15 residues. V lost 6 bases to trimming and J lost 0 bases, with 12 bases between them. In germline, CDR1 is MNHEY, CDR2 SVGAGI. This CDR3 reads CASSPTGYSNQPQHF. The CDR3 coding sequence is TGTGCCAGCAGCCCGACAGGCTATAGCAATCAGCCCCAGCATTTT.

The chain is built from TRBV7-2 and TRBJ2-1, with D possibly TRBD1 on 6 matching bases. Trimming shortened V by 7 bases and J by 3 bases, and 13 bases separated the two germline ends. Germline CDR1 reads SGHTA; CDR2 reads FQGNSA. The CDR3 has 14 residues. The CDR3 DNA reads as TGTGCCAGCACCGTCCAGGACAGCTACAATGAGCAGTTCTTC. Its protein is CASTVQDSYNEQFF.

This CDR3 reads CASSAAGTANTEAFF. CDR3 nucleotide sequence: TGTGCCAGTAGTGCGGCCGGGACAGCAAACACTGAAGCTTTCTTT. This chain joins TRBV19 and TRBJ1-1, with 7 bases lining up with TRBD1. The CDR3 spans 15 residues. V lost 5 bases and J lost 2; bases outside the gene matches: 8. Germline V gene lookup returns CDR1 LNHDA and CDR2 SQIVND (reference sequence).

V and J are TRBV28 and TRBJ2-3, with 9 bases fitting TRBD2. This CDR3 has 16 residues. V shed 5 bases and J 4 bases; nucleotides not matched to a gene: 10. CDR1 is MDHEN and CDR2 is SYDVKM in the germline V gene. The chain's CDR3 is CASSTGSAGGPDTQYF. CDR3 in DNA: TGTGCCAGCAGTACAGGCTCGGCGGGAGGGCCAGATACGCAGTATTTT. The whole variable domain, filled in from reference TRBV28 and TRBJ2-3, reads DVKVTQSSRYLVKRTGEKVFLECVQDMDHENMFWYRQDPGLGLRLIYFSYDVKMKEKGDIPEGYSVSREKKERFSLILESASTNQTSMYLCASSTGSAGGPDTQYFGPGTRLTVL.

This chain joins TRBV6-1 and TRBJ2-7; maybe TRBD2 (7 bases). In germline, CDR1 is MNHNS, CDR2 SASEGT. Trimming left V 6 bases short and J 1 base short, with 16 bases between. CDR3 length: 15 residues. The CDR3 sequence: CASRASRGRSYEQYF. Written as DNA, the CDR3 is TGTGCCAGCAGGGCCTCGCGGGGGCGATCCTACGAGCAGTACTTC.

This clone was counted once. The rearrangement links TRBV7-6 to TRBJ2-3, with D possibly called TRBD1 or TRBD2 (5 bases each). Germline lookup yields CDR1 SGHVS and CDR2 FNYEAQ. The V end lost 5 bases, the J end lost 6 bases, and 9 bases lay between the germline ends. The CDR3 extends over 12 amino acids. The CDR3 protein is CASSPWGDTQYF. CDR3 DNA sequence: TGTGCCAGCAGCCCCTGGGGGGATACGCAGTATTTT.

CDR3 DNA sequence: TGTGCCAGCAGCCCATCAACGGCAGGGGCGTTCACTGAAGCTTTCTTT. It translates to CASSPSTAGAFTEAFF. This rearrangement joins TRBV7-9 to TRBJ1-1; D possibly corresponds to TRBD1 (6 bases). Germline CDR1 SEHNR, CDR2 FQNEAQ (reference sequence). This CDR3 region has 16 residues. With 5 bases removed from V and 4 bases from J, the gap between germline ends came to 20 bases.

This clone was detected only once. V usage is TRBV28 and J usage is TRBJ2-7; 7 nucleotides line up with TRBD1. The germline V gene has CDR1 MDHEN and CDR2 SYDVKM. This CDR3 is built from 16 residues. V dropped 5 bases and J dropped 0; count of bases not matched to a gene: 10. The CDR3 is CASSPRQGFGSYEQYF. In nucleotides, the CDR3 is TGTGCCAGCAGTCCCCGACAGGGATTCGGCTCCTACGAGCAGTACTTC.

The DNA of the CDR3 is TGTGCCAGCAGCTTGACCGGGACAGCGAACACTGAAGCTTTCTTT. Residues: CASSLTGTANTEAFF. V and J are TRBV5-4 and TRBJ1-1; TRBD1 agrees at 7 bases. The CDR3 covers 15 residues. V dropped 1 base and J dropped 1; count of bases not matched to a gene: 4. CDR1 SGHNT and CDR2 YYREEE come from the germline V gene (reference sequence).